This TCR beta chain was found in a study of T cell clonality in common variable immunodeficiency. Study observations and caveats: CVID subjects had higher TCRbeta clonality than healthy controls, most marked in about a third.

Data came from immunoSEQ multiplex PCR; TCRdb stores just in-frame clones and leaves some out. The sample holds approximately 81,000 clones, and no clone turns up only once. Many counts were recorded for this clone. Its antigen is currently unknown. The receptor was isolated from a person aged 18 to 75 in good health. The sequenced sample consisted of peripheral blood mononuclear cells.

The chain's CDR3 is CASSSRQGVGEQYF. CDR3 DNA (partial): TGTGCCAGCAGCTCACGTCAGGGGGTGGGCGAG. V is TRBV5-4 and J is TRBJ2-7; TRBD1 matches at 7 bases. The read finishes 3 residues shy of the CDR3 end, and the germline J gene is used to complete it. CDR1 and CDR2 (germline): SGHNT, YYREEE (reference sequence). The CDR3 runs to 14 residues. V gave up 3 bases and J gave up 6 bases; unmatched junction bases: 9.